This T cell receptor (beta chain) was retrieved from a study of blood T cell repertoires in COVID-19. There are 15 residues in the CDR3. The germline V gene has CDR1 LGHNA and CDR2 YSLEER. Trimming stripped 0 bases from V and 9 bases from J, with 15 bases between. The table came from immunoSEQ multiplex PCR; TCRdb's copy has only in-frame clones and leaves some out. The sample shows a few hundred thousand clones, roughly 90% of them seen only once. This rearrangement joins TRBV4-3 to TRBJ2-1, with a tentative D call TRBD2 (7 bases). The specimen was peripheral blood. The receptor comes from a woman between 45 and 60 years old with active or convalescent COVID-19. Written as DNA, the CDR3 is TGCGCCAGCAGCCAAGATCAAGGGGGGGCTATTGAGCAGTTCTTC. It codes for CASSQDQGGAIEQFF.